One sample yielded the 16 T cell receptor beta chains listed below, sequenced in a study of cytomegalovirus exposure and HLA in healthy donors. 13 Jbeta primers and 60 Vbeta primers were used for the PCR. The table came from immunoSEQ multiplex PCR; TCRdb's copy has only in-frame clones and leaves some out. The sample lists some 120,000 clones, roughly 80% occurring once. The sample comprised PBMCs. The receptors were sampled from a male donor in good health and CMV-seronegative.

On this clone: This specimen includes other DNA sequences encoding the same CDR3. V gene TRBV7-8 combines with J gene TRBJ1-2; TRBD1 aligns across 7 bases. The V gene end was trimmed by 0 bases and the J gene end by 4 bases; junction bases not matched to a gene: 2. CDR1 and CDR2 from the germline V gene are SGHVS and FQNEAQ. The CDR3 runs 14 residues. CDR3 DNA: TGTGCCAGCAGCTTAGCCCGGACAGGCTATGGCTACACCTTC. It is translated as CASSLARTGYGYTF.

The chain carries TRBV7-6 and TRBJ2-7, with a tentative D call TRBD1 (5 bases). The V end lost 5 bases, the J end lost 0 bases, and 8 bases lay between the germline ends. The CDR3 totals 13 residues. Germline values: CDR1 SGHVS, CDR2 FNYEAQ. The chain's CDR3 is CASSPDTSYEQYF. The CDR3 DNA follows: TGTGCCAGCAGCCCGGACACCTCCTACGAGCAGTACTTC.

J is TRBJ1-3 and V is TRBV20-1, with D uncertain. Per the germline V gene, CDR1 is DFQATT and CDR2 is SNEGSKA (reference sequence). V lost 6 bases and J 3 bases, leaving 6 bases between the germline ends. This CDR3 is built from 11 residues. The chain's CDR3 is CSARYGNTIYF. In nucleotides, the CDR3 is TGCAGTGCCAGATATGGAAACACCATATATTTT.

CDR3 sequence (DNA): TGTGCCAGCAGTCCCAGGGGGAACACCGGGGAGCTGTTTTTT. Translation: CASSPRGNTGELFF. The J gene is TRBJ2-2, the V gene TRBV27; TRBD1 might be the D (6 bases). CDR1 and CDR2 (germline): MNHEY, SMNVEV (reference sequence). This CDR3 has 14 amino acids. Between the trimmed V and J ends, which lost 5 bases and 1 base, there was a span of 8 bases.

The V call is TRBV27, the J call TRBJ2-3; no clear D gene. This CDR3 is 12 amino acids long. V lost 3 bases and J 6 bases, leaving 7 bases between the germline ends. CDR1 is MNHEY, CDR2 SMNVEV, per germline (reference sequence). This CDR3 reads CASSFHSDTQYF. The CDR3 DNA reads as TGTGCCAGCAGTTTCCATTCCGATACGCAGTATTTT.

This clone was seen only once. The genes are TRBV7-3 and TRBJ2-1; 14 positions agree with TRBD2. J lost 2 bases, V lost 5 bases, and 8 bases had no gene match. The germline gives CDR1 SGHTA, CDR2 FQGTGA. The length of the CDR3 is 18 residues. The CDR3 loop reads CASSPGTSGGRAYNEQFF. The CDR3 coding sequence is TGTGCCAGCAGCCCCGGGACTAGCGGGGGCCGGGCCTACAATGAGCAGTTCTTC.

The genes are TRBV19 and TRBJ1-5; possibly TRBD1 for D (6 bases). Looked up from germline, CDR1 is LNHDA and CDR2 is SQIVND (reference sequence). Trimming shortened V by 3 bases and J by 11 bases, and 20 bases separated the two germline ends. This CDR3 is 15 amino acids long. CDR3: CASSILEQGSRSQHF. CDR3 in DNA: TGTGCCAGTAGTATTTTGGAGCAGGGGAGCAGGTCCCAGCATTTT.

This chain connects TRBV6-5 to TRBJ2-4; the match to TRBD2 covers 8 bases. V lost 5 bases and J lost 7; bases outside the gene matches: 4. The CDR3 is 13 residues long. Looked up from germline, CDR1 is MNHEY and CDR2 is SVGAGI. The CDR3 region has the DNA TGTGCCAGCAGTCCGGGACTAGTGAACATTCAGTACTTC. Protein: CASSPGLVNIQYF.

This chain links TRBV4-3 with TRBJ1-4; D is ambiguous. The V and J ends lost 0 bases and 8 bases respectively, with 13 bases between them. The CDR3 is 15 residues long. In germline, CDR1 is LGHNA, CDR2 YSLEER. The DNA for the CDR3 is TGCGCCAGCAGCCAAGAGTCCAGGCTTAGGGAAAAACTGTTTTTT. It yields the protein CASSQESRLREKLFF.

The V and J genes are TRBV4-1 and TRBJ2-6; 7 nucleotides match TRBD2. V dropped 4 bases and J dropped 2; count of bases not matched to a gene: 8. This CDR3 is 17 amino acids long. Germline V gene lookup returns CDR1 MGHRA and CDR2 YSYEKL. Here the CDR3 reads CASSPNAAGTGANVLTF. The CDR3 bases are TGCGCCAGCAGCCCCAACGCAGCGGGGACTGGGGCCAACGTCCTGACTTTC.

Only one count was recorded for this clone. The V call is TRBV7-9, the J call TRBJ1-1; 8 nucleotides line up with TRBD1. This CDR3 region has 12 residues. Germline V gene sequence: CDR1 SEHNR, CDR2 FQNEAQ (reference sequence). Trimming at V came to 8 bases and at J to 10 bases, leaving 9 bases not matched to a gene. The CDR3 nucleotides read TGTGCCAGCCCACCGGACAGGGCGGGAGCTTTCTTT. This sequence encodes CASPPDRAGAFF. The full variable domain, in which reference TRBV7-9 and TRBJ1-1 provide the parts outside the CDR3, is DTGVSQNPRHKITKRGQNVTFRCDPISEHNRLYWYRQTLGQGPEFLTYFQNEAQLEKSRLLSDRFSAERPKGSFSTLEIQRTEQGDSAMYLCASPPDRAGAFFGQGTRLTVV.

J is TRBJ2-1 and V is TRBV28; 12 bases line up with TRBD2. After removal of 2 bases from V and 1 base from J, the junction contained 3 bases not matched to a gene. This CDR3 comprises 17 residues. Per the germline V gene, CDR1 is MDHEN and CDR2 is SYDVKM. CDR3 loop: CASSLRTSGNSYNEQFF. The CDR3, as DNA: TGTGCCAGCAGTTTAAGGACTAGCGGGAATTCCTACAATGAGCAGTTCTTC.

V and J are TRBV30 and TRBJ2-7, with TRBD2 matching over 8 bases. The CDR3 covers 14 residues. Germline V gives CDR1 GTSNPN, CDR2 SVGIG (reference sequence). After removal of 0 bases from V and 6 bases from J, the junction contained 7 bases not matched to a gene. CDR3 residues: CAWSVPAGAGEQYF. The CDR3, as DNA: TGTGCCTGGAGTGTCCCAGCGGGAGCGGGCGAGCAGTACTTC.

Concerning this clone itself: The sample carries other DNA sequences with the same CDR3. The rearrangement links TRBV30 to TRBJ1-1; D remains unclear. V shed 2 bases and J shed 0 bases, with 7 bases lying between them. In germline, CDR1 is GTSNPN, CDR2 SVGIG (reference sequence). The CDR3 runs 13 residues. CDR3 sequence (DNA): TGTGCCTGGAGTCGGGGTATGAACACTGAAGCTTTCTTT. Its protein is CAWSRGMNTEAFF. The variable domain in full, with the rest retrieved from reference TRBV30 and TRBJ1-1, is SQTIHQWPATLVQPVGSPLSLECTVEGTSNPNLYWYRQAAGRGLQLLFYSVGIGQISSEVPQNLSASRPQDRQFILSSKKLLLSDSGFYLCAWSRGMNTEAFFGQGTRLTVV.

This clone was seen only once. The CDR3 here is CASSFDRHNEQFF. CDR3 coding DNA: TGTGCCAGCAGTTTCGACAGGCACAATGAGCAGTTCTTC. The chain is built from TRBV6-1 and TRBJ2-1, with a tentative D call TRBD1 (6 bases). Germline loops: CDR1 MNHNS, CDR2 SASEGT. The CDR3 contains 13 residues. V was pared by 5 bases and J by 5 bases, with 10 bases between.

The rearrangement links TRBV4-3 to TRBJ2-3, with TRBD2 matching over 9 bases. Germline CDR1 reads LGHNA; CDR2 reads YSLEER. V trimming: 0 bases; J trimming: 4 bases; junction bases outside the gene matches: 2. The CDR3 spans 15 residues. In DNA form, the CDR3 reads TGCGCCAGCAGCCAAGATCGCGGGGGGGCAGATACGCAGTATTTT. This codes for CASSQDRGGADTQYF.